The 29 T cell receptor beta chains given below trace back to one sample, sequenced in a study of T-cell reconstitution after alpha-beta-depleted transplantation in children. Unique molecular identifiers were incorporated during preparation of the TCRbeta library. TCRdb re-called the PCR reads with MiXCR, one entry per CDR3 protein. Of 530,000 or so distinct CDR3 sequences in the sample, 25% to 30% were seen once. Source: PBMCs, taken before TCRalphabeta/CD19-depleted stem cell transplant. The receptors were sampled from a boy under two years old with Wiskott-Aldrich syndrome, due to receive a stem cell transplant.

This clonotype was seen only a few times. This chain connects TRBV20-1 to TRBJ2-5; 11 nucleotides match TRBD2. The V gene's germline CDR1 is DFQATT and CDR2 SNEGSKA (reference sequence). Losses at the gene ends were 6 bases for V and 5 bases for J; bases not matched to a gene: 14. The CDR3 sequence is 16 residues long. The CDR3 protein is CSARKTSGSPRETQYF. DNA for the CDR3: TGCAGTGCCAGGAAAACTAGCGGGAGCCCCAGGGAGACCCAGTACTTC.

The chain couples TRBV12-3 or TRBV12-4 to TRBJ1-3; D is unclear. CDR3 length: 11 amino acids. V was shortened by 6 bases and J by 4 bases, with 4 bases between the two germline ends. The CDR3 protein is CASRAGNTIYF. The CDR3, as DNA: TGTGCCAGCAGGGCAGGAAACACCATATATTTT.

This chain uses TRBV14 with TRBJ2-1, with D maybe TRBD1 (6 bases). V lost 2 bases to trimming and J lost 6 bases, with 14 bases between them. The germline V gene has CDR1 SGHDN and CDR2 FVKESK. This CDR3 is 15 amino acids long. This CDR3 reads CASSQRQGFGNEQFF. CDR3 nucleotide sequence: TGTGCCAGCAGCCAAAGGCAGGGGTTCGGCAATGAGCAGTTCTTC.

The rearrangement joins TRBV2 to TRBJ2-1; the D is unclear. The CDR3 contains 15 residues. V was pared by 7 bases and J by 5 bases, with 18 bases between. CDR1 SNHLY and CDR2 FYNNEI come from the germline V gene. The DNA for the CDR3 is TGTGCCAGCAATCTCGTCCCACTAACCAACAATGAGCAGTTCTTC. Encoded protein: CASNLVPLTNNEQFF.

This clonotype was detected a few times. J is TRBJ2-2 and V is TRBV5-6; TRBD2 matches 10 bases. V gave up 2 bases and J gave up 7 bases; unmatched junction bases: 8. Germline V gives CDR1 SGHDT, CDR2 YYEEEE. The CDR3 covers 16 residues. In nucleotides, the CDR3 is TGTGCCAGCAGCTTTCGGCCTAGCGGGAGAGTCGGGGAGCTGTTTTTT. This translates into CASSFRPSGRVGELFF. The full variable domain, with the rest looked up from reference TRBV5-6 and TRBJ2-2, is DAGVTQSPTHLIKTRGQQVTLRCSPKSGHDTVSWYQQALGQGPQFIFQYYEEEERQRGNFPDRFSGHQFPNYSSELNVNALLLGDSALYLCASSFRPSGRVGELFFGEGSRLTVL.

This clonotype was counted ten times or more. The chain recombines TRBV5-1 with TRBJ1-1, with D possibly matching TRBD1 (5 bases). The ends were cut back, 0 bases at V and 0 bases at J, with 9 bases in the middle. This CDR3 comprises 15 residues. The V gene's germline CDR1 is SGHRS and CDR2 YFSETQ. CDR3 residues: CASSLAGGMNTEAFF. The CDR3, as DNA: TGCGCCAGCAGCTTGGCCGGGGGGATGAACACTGAAGCTTTCTTT.

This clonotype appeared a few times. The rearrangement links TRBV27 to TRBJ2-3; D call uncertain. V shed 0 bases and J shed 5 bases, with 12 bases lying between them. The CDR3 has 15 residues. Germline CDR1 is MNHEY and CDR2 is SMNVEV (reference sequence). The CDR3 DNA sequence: TGTGCCAGCAGTTTATCGTTCAGCCGGGTAGATACGCAGTATTTT. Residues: CASSLSFSRVDTQYF.

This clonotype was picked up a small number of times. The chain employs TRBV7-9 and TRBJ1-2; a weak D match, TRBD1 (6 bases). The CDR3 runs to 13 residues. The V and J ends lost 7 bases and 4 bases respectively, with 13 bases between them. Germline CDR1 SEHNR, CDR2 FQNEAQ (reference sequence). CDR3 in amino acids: CASTQTGPYGYTF. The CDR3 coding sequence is TGTGCCAGCACCCAGACAGGACCCTATGGCTACACCTTC.

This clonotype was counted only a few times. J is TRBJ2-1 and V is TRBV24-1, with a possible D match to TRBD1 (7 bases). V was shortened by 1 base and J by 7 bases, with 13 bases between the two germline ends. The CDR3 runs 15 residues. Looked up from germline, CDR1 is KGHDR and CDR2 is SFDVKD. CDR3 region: CATSDFSGRGNEQFF. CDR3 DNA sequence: TGTGCCACCAGTGATTTTAGCGGCAGGGGGAATGAGCAGTTCTTC.

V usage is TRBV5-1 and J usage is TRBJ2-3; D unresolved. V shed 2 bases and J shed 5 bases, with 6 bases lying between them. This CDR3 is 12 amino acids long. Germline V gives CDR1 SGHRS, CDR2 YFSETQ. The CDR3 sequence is CASSFDKDTQYF. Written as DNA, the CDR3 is TGCGCCAGCAGCTTTGACAAAGATACGCAGTATTTT.

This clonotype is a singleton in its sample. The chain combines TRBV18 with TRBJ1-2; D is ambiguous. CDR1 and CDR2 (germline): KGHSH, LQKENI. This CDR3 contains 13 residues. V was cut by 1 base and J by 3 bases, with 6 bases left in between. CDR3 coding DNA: TGTGCCAGCTCACCACTGAAGGACTATGGCTACACCTTC. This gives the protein CASSPLKDYGYTF.

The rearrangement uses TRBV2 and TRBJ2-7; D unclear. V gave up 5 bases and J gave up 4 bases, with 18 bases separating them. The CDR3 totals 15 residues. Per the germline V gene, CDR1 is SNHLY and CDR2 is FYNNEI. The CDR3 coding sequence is TGTGCCAGCAGTAAGCGTGGACCGGGCATGTACGAGCAGTACTTC. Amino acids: CASSKRGPGMYEQYF.

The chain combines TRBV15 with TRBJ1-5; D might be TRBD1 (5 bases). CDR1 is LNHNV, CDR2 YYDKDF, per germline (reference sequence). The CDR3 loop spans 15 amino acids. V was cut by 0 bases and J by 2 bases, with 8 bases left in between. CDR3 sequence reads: CATSREQGGNQPQHF. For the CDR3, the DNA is TGTGCCACCAGCAGAGAGCAAGGGGGCAATCAGCCCCAGCATTTT.

CDR3 DNA sequence: TGTGCCAGCAGTTTAAGGCTAGCGGATTACTACGAGCAGTACTTC. Translated: CASSLRLADYYEQYF. This sequence joins TRBV27 and TRBJ2-7, with 7 bases matching TRBD2. V was clipped by 2 bases and J by 3 bases; unmatched bases: 7. This CDR3 spans 15 amino acids. The germline gives CDR1 MNHEY, CDR2 SMNVEV (reference sequence).

The chain's CDR3 is CASSLTLLAGGPDTQYF. The CDR3, as DNA: TGTGCCAGCAGCTTAACGCTCCTGGCGGGAGGCCCAGATACGCAGTATTTT. The V and J genes are TRBV7-9 and TRBJ2-3; TRBD2 matches 8 bases. V was pared by 2 bases and J by 4 bases, with 11 bases of the junction left unmatched. The germline gives CDR1 SEHNR, CDR2 FQNEAQ (reference sequence). The CDR3 has 17 residues. The complete variable domain, with remaining parts taken from reference TRBV7-9 and TRBJ2-3, reads DTGVSQNPRHKITKRGQNVTFRCDPISEHNRLYWYRQTLGQGPEFLTYFQNEAQLEKSRLLSDRFSAERPKGSFSTLEIQRTEQGDSAMYLCASSLTLLAGGPDTQYFGPGTRLTVL.

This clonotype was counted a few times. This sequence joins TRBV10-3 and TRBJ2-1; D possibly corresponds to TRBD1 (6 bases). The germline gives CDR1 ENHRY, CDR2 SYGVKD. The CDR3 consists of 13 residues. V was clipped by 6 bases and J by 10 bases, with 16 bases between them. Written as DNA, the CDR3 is TGTGCCATCAGCGATAGGGGAAGGGGGGAGCAGTTCTTC. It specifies CAISDRGRGEQFF.

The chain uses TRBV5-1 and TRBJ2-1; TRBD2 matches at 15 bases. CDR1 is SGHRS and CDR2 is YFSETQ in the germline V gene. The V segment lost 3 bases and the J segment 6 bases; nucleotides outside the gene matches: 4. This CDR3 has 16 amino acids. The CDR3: CASSSGTSGRFNEQFF. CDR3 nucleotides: TGCGCCAGCAGCTCGGGGACTAGCGGGAGGTTCAATGAGCAGTTCTTC.

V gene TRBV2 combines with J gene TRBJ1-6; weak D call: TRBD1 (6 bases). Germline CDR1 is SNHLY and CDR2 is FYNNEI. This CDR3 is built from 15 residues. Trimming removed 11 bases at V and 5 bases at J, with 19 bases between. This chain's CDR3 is CASRSDSMNNSPLHF. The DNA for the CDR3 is TGTGCCTCCAGGTCGGACAGTATGAATAATTCACCCCTCCACTTT. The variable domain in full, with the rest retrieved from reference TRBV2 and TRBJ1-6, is EPEVTQTPSHQVTQMGQEVILRCVPISNHLYFYWYRQILGQKVEFLVSFYNNEISEKSEIFDDQFSVERPDGSNFTLKIRSTKLEDSAMYFCASRSDSMNNSPLHFGNGTRLTVT.

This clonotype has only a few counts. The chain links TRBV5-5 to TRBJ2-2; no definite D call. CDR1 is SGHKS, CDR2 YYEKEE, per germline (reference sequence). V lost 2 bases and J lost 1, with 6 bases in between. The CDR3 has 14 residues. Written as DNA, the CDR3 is TGTGCCAGCAGCTTTTTTGGGAACACCGGGGAGCTGTTTTTT. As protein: CASSFFGNTGELFF.

The CDR3 nucleotides read TGTGCCAGCAGCTTGGTAGCGGGCCTAAGCACAGATACGCAGTATTTT. Translation gives CASSLVAGLSTDTQYF. The V and J genes are TRBV7-6 and TRBJ2-3, with 7 bases lining up with TRBD2. The J segment lost 0 bases and the V segment lost 3 bases, leaving 6 bases of the junction unmatched. CDR1 is SGHVS and CDR2 is FNYEAQ in the germline V gene. The CDR3 covers 16 residues.

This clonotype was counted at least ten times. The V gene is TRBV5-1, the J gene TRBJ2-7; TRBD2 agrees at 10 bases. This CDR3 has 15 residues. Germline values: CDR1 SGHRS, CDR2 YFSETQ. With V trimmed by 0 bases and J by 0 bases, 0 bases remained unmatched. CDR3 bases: TGCGCCAGCAGCTTGGCTAGCGGGAGCTCCTACGAGCAGTACTTC. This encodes CASSLASGSSYEQYF.

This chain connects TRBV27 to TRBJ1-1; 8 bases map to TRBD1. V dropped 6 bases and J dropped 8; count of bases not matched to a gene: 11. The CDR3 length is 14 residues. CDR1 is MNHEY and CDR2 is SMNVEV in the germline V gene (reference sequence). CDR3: CASRSPGTGSEAFF. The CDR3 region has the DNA TGTGCCAGCAGATCTCCCGGGACAGGTTCAGAAGCTTTCTTT.

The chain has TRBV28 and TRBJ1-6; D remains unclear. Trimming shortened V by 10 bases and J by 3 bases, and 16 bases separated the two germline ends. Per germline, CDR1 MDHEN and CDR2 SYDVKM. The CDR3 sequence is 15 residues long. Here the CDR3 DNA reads TGTGCCACCCTATTTAGGGCCCACTATAATTCACCCCTCCACTTT. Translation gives CATLFRAHYNSPLHF.

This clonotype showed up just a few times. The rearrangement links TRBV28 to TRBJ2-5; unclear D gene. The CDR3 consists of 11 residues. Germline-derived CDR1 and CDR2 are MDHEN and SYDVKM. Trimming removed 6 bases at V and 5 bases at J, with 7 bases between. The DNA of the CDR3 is TGTGCCAGCAGGAAGGTGGAGACCCAGTACTTC. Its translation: CASRKVETQYF.

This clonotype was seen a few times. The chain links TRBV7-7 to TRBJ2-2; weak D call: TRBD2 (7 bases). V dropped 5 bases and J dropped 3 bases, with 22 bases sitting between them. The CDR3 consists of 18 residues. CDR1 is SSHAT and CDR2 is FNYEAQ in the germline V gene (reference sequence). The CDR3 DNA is TGTGCCAGCAGCCAGGGAGGGGGTCCAGGGCGGCACACCGGGGAGCTGTTTTTT. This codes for CASSQGGGPGRHTGELFF.

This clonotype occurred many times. CDR3 nucleotides: TGTGCCAGCAGCTTAGGACTAGCGGGAGGGCCCAGCTACAATGAGCAGTTCTTC. Protein: CASSLGLAGGPSYNEQFF. The V and J genes are TRBV11-3 and TRBJ2-1; 14 nucleotides line up with TRBD2. Germline V gene lookup returns CDR1 SGHNT and CDR2 YENEEA. J was trimmed by 3 bases and V by 1 base; bases with no gene match: 5. There are 18 residues in the CDR3.

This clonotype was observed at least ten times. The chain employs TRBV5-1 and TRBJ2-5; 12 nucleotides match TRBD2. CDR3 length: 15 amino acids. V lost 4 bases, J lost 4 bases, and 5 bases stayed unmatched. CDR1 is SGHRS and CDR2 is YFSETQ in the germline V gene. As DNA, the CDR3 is TGCGCCAGCAGCCGACTAGCGGGAGTAGGAGAGACCCAGTACTTC. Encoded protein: CASSRLAGVGETQYF.

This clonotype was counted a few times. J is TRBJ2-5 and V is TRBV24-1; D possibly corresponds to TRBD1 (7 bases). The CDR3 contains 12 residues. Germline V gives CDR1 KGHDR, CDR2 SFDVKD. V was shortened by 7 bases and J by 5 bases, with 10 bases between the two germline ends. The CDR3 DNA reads TGTGCCACCAGCCAGGGGGGCGAGACCCAGTACTTC. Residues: CATSQGGETQYF.

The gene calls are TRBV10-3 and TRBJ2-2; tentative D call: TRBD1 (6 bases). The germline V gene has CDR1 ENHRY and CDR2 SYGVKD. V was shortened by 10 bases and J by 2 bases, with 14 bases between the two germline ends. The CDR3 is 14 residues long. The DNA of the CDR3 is TGTGCCACGGGGACGACAGGCAACACCGGGGAGCTGTTTTTT. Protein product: CATGTTGNTGELFF.